This T cell receptor beta chain was found in a study of blood T cell repertoires in COVID-19. The overall study: Samples came from the United States, Italy and Spain, spanning acute and convalescent COVID-19.

There are 16 residues in the CDR3. Germline CDR1 reads MNHEY; CDR2 reads SMNVEV (reference sequence). V shed 3 bases and J shed 2 bases, with 17 bases lying between them. In Seattle, patients joined the study during active infection and were tracked longitudinally. Original processing methods: Reference gene primer amplification yielded estimated nucleated cell counts. Assay used: immunoSEQ multiplex PCR; TCRdb lists only in-frame clones, some missing. V and J calls and clone size are as listed in that table; D and trimming were resolved from the DNA. This table has 300,000 to 350,000 clones, about 87% appearing once. This clone showed up just once.

Input material: peripheral blood. The clonotype originates from a man aged 25-40 years with COVID-19, enrolled during active disease. The V call is TRBV27, the J call TRBJ2-7; the D gene is possibly TRBD1 (6 bases). The CDR3 coding sequence is TGTGCCAGCAGTTTCTCCTCGGGACATTTCGCCTACGAGCAGTACTTC. Encoded protein: CASSFSSGHFAYEQYF.